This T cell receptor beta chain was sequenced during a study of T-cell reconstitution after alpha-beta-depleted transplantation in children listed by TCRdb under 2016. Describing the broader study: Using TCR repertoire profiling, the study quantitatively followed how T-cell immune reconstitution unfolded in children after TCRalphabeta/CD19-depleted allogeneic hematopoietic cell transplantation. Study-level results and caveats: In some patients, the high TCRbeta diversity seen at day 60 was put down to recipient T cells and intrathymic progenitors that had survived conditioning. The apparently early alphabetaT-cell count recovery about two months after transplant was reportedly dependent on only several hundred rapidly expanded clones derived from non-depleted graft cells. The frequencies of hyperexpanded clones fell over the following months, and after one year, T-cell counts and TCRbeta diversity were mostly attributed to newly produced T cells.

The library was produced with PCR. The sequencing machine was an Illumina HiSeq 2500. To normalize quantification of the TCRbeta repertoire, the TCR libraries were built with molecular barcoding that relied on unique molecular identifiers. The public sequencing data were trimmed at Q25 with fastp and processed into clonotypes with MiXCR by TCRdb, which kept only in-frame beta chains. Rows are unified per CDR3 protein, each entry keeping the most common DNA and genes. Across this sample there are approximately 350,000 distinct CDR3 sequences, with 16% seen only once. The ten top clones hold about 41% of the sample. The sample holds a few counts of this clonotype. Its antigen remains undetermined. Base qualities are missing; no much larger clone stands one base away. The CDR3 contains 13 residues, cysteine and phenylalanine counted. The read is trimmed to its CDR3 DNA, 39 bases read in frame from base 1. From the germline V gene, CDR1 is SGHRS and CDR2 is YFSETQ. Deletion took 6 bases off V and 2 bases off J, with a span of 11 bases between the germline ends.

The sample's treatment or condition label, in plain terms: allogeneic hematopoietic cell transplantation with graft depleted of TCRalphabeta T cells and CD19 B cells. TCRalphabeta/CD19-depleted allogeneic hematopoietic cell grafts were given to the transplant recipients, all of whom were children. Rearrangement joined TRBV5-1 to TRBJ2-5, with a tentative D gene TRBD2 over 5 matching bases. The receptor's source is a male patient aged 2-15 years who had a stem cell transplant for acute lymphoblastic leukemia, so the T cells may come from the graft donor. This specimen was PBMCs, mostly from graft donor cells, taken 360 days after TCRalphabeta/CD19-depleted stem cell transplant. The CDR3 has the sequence CASTGLYQETQYF. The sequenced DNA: TGCGCCAGCACGGGGTTATATCAAGAGACCCAGTACTTC.